The present TCR beta chain was sequenced within a study of blood T cells in healthy people across ages. Whole-study results and caveats: Without sorted subsets, naive and antigen-experienced compartments could not be conclusively compared. Donor CMV status was unknown, possibly confounding expanded clonotype changes.

V trimming: 10 bases; J trimming: 3 bases; junction bases outside the gene matches: 6. The CDR3 contains 12 residues. Germline-derived CDR1 and CDR2 are MNHEY and SVGAGI. Details on this clonotype: The antigen is not known.

With a J-beta primer mix and a sample-barcoded 5' primer, a second PCR ran roughly 6 to 12 cycles. From the 5' RACE reads, TCRdb called clonotypes with MiXCR, one entry per CDR3 protein. The repertoire has about 830,000 distinct CDR3 sequences, around 68% of them found once; the top ten carry about 30%. The sequence was obtained from a man aged 30-40 years in good health. Input material: blood. The chain links TRBV6-5 to TRBJ2-7, with TRBD2 identical over 7 bases. The CDR3 is CATGGRNYEQYF. CDR3 coding DNA: TGTGCCACCGGGGGGAGGAACTACGAGCAGTACTTC.